Below, 12 T cell receptor beta chains from the same sample are listed, as sequenced in a study of cytomegalovirus exposure and HLA in healthy donors. Use of 60 Vbeta and 13 Jbeta primers characterized the PCR. The repertoire was sequenced with immunoSEQ multiplex PCR; TCRdb's copy has only in-frame clones and lacks some. The repertoire has around 150,000 clones, over 70% of them found once; the top ten carry 7.4%. The material sequenced was PBMCs. Receptors were obtained from a male donor in good health and CMV-seropositive.

The J gene is TRBJ2-7, the V gene TRBV2, with TRBD2 identical over 8 bases. The CDR3 consists of 14 residues. Germline V CDR1 and CDR2: SNHLY, FYNNEI. J lost 4 bases, V lost 4 bases, and 6 bases had no gene match. For the CDR3, the DNA is TGTGCCAGCAGTGGTTCTAGCGGGCTATACGAGCAGTACTTC. Its protein is CASSGSSGLYEQYF.

This clone came up once. The chain employs TRBV6-5 and TRBJ2-1, with D tentatively TRBD2 (5 bases). Germline-derived CDR1 and CDR2 are MNHEY and SVGAGI. The V end was cut by 5 bases, the J end by 6 bases, with 8 bases between. The CDR3 has 12 amino acids. The CDR3 is CASSPTSNEQFF. CDR3 in DNA: TGTGCCAGCAGTCCTACTAGCAATGAGCAGTTCTTC.

This clone appeared once. The chain couples TRBV14 to TRBJ2-2; no firm D call. Germline CDR1 reads SGHDN; CDR2 reads FVKESK. The CDR3 loop spans 15 amino acids. Trimming took off 0 bases at V and 3 bases at J, with 8 bases between the two ends. CDR3 nucleotides: TGTGCCAGCAGCCAAGAGATTAGCCACACCGGGGAGCTGTTTTTT. Translated: CASSQEISHTGELFF.

The chain is built from TRBV5-6 and TRBJ2-3; maybe TRBD2 (6 bases). The ends were cut back, 1 base at V and 6 bases at J, with 12 bases in the middle. Germline CDR1 reads SGHDT; CDR2 reads YYEEEE. The CDR3 contains 14 residues. CDR3 nucleotide sequence: TGTGCCAGCAGCTTGCAGGACGCGGGGGATACGCAGTATTTT. This sequence encodes CASSLQDAGDTQYF.

The chain employs TRBV6-5 and TRBJ1-5; D is possibly TRBD1 (5 bases). The germline V gene has CDR1 MNHEY and CDR2 SVGAGI. The CDR3 totals 15 residues. The V end lost 5 bases, the J end lost 9 bases, and 20 bases lay between the germline ends. The CDR3 DNA reads TGTGCCAGCAGTCCTTCGGGGGGTCGGGGATGGCCCCAGCATTTT. Amino acids: CASSPSGGRGWPQHF.

This clone was seen more than once but under ten times. The chain is built from TRBV7-2 and TRBJ2-7; 9 nucleotides line up with TRBD2. The germline gives CDR1 SGHTA, CDR2 FQGNSA. The CDR3 has 16 amino acids. V was pared by 0 bases and J by 0 bases, with 3 bases of the junction left unmatched. CDR3 nucleotide sequence: TGTGCCAGCAGCTTAGCTACTAGCGGGCTCTCCTACGAGCAGTACTTC. Its translation is CASSLATSGLSYEQYF. The full variable domain, completed using reference TRBV7-2 and TRBJ2-7, is GAGVSQSPSNKVTEKGKDVELRCDPISGHTALYWYRQSLGQGLEFLIYFQGNSAPDKSGLPSDRFSAERTGGSVSTLTIQRTQQEDSAVYLCASSLATSGLSYEQYFGPGTRLTVT.

This clone was counted only a few times. The rearrangement links TRBV5-4 to TRBJ2-7; D is perhaps TRBD2 (6 bases). The ends were cut back, 0 bases at V and 4 bases at J, with 8 bases in the middle. The CDR3 loop spans 13 amino acids. Germline CDR1 is SGHNT and CDR2 is YYREEE (reference sequence). CDR3 in amino acids: CASSLGGEYEQYF. The CDR3 DNA reads as TGTGCCAGCAGCTTGGGGGGGGAATACGAGCAGTACTTC. Full variable domain (rest looked up from reference TRBV5-4 and TRBJ2-7): ETGVTQSPTHLIKTRGQQVTLRCSSQSGHNTVSWYQQALGQGPQFIFQYYREEENGRGNFPPRFSGLQFPNYSSELNVNALELDDSALYLCASSLGGEYEQYFGPGTRLTVT.

As concerns this clone: Compared with germline, one end of the junction differs, possibly owing to a read error. The chain recombines TRBV7-9 with TRBJ1-2, with 8 nucleotides matching TRBD1. The CDR3 is made up of 13 amino acids. Germline V lookup: CDR1 SEHNR, CDR2 FQNEAQ (reference sequence). The CDR3 DNA follows: TGTTCCAGCAGCCCAGGGGGCGGCTATGGCTACACCTTC. Its translation is CSSSPGGGYGYTF. Using reference TRBV7-9 and TRBJ1-2 for the parts outside the CDR3, the full variable domain is DTGVSQNPRHKITKRGQNVTFRCDPISEHNRLYWYRQTLGQGPEFLTYFQNEAQLEKSRLLSDRFSAERPKGSFSTLEIQRTEQGDSAMYLCSSSPGGGYGYTFGSGTRLTVV.

This clone was picked up one time. The V call is TRBV7-2, the J call TRBJ1-1; D call uncertain. The CDR3 consists of 12 residues. Per germline, CDR1 SGHTA and CDR2 FQGNSA. V dropped 5 bases and J dropped 1 base, with 5 bases sitting between them. CDR3 amino acids: CASSHSNTEAFF. The CDR3 DNA sequence: TGTGCCAGCAGCCACTCGAACACTGAAGCTTTCTTT. The complete variable domain, with remaining parts taken from reference TRBV7-2 and TRBJ1-1, reads GAGVSQSPSNKVTEKGKDVELRCDPISGHTALYWYRQSLGQGLEFLIYFQGNSAPDKSGLPSDRFSAERTGGSVSTLTIQRTQQEDSAVYLCASSHSNTEAFFGQGTRLTVV.

The chain joins TRBV5-1 to TRBJ2-2; D is perhaps TRBD1 (5 bases). Germline lookup yields CDR1 SGHRS and CDR2 YFSETQ. This CDR3 spans 15 amino acids. The ends were cut back, 4 bases at V and 3 bases at J, with 13 bases in the middle. The CDR3 region is CASSPLGPHTGELFF. The CDR3 DNA reads as TGCGCCAGCAGCCCGTTGGGGCCGCACACCGGGGAGCTGTTTTTT.

V gene TRBV15 combines with J gene TRBJ1-5, with a tentative D call TRBD1 (5 bases). V lost 1 base and J lost 4, with 8 bases in between. The CDR3 length is 14 residues. The V gene's germline CDR1 is LNHNV and CDR2 YYDKDF (reference sequence). The CDR3 DNA sequence: TGTGCCACCAGCAGAGTGGACAAGAATCAGCCCCAGCATTTT. This encodes CATSRVDKNQPQHF.

Many counts were recorded for this clone. The J gene is TRBJ1-3, the V gene TRBV27; tentative D call: TRBD1 (5 bases). Germline values: CDR1 MNHEY, CDR2 SMNVEV (reference sequence). This CDR3 contains 17 residues. V was cut by 4 bases and J by 0 bases, with 16 bases left in between. The CDR3 here is CASSSRSGSGSGNTIYF. CDR3 coding DNA: TGTGCCAGCAGTTCCCGTTCAGGGTCCGGCTCTGGAAACACCATATATTTT.